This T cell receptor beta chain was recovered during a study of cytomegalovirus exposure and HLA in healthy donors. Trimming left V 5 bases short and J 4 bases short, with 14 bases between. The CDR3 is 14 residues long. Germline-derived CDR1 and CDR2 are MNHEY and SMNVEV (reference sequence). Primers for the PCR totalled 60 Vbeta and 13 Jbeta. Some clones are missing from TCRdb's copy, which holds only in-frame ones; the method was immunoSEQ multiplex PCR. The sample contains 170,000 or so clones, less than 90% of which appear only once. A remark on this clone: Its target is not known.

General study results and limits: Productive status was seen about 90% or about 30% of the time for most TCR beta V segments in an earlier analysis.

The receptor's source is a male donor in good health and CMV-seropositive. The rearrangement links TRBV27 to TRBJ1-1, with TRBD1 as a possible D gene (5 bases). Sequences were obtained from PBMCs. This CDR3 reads CASSPRGGSTEAFF. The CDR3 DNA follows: TGTGCCAGCAGTCCCCGGGGGGGTAGCACTGAAGCTTTCTTT.